The 24 T cell receptor beta chains below were found in one sample sequenced in a study of PD-L1 blockade in urothelial cancer. Generated by immunoSEQ multiplex PCR, the TCRdb table keeps only in-frame clones and is missing some. The sample contains some 76,000 clones, 85% to 90% of which appear only once. The sample consisted of PBMCs, taken around atezolizumab (anti-PD-L1) treatment. The source of these receptors is a man aged 60 to 75 with urothelial cancer.

This clone appeared a few times. The chain couples TRBV7-6 to TRBJ2-2; 9 bases align to TRBD2. Germline assignment: CDR1 SGHVS and CDR2 FNYEAQ. The CDR3 consists of 15 residues. Unmatched junction bases numbered 2, after V lost 0 bases and J lost 6 bases. CDR3 sequence reads: CASSLASGSPGELFF. Here the CDR3 DNA reads TGTGCCAGCAGCTTAGCTAGCGGGAGTCCCGGGGAGCTGTTTTTT.

A few counts support this clone. The chain is built from TRBV5-8 and TRBJ1-2; D is ambiguous. This CDR3 is built from 14 residues. Trimming took off 4 bases at V and 3 bases at J, with 13 bases between the two ends. The germline V gene has CDR1 SGHTS and CDR2 YDEGEE. CDR3 nucleotides: TGTGCCAGCAGCCTCGAGGCGGGGTACTATGGCTACACCTTC. Its translation is CASSLEAGYYGYTF.

The rearrangement uses TRBV4-1 and TRBJ2-7, with D possibly matching TRBD1 (6 bases). Trimming pared 1 base from V and 12 bases from J, leaving 22 bases between. The germline CDR1 and CDR2 sequences are MGHRA and YSYEKL. The CDR3 is 15 amino acids. In DNA, the CDR3 is TGCGCCAGCAGCCAAGGGGGACACATCTCGGCGTTACGGTACTTC. As protein: CASSQGGHISALRYF.

The chain's CDR3 is CASSLAGINYGYTF. DNA for the CDR3: TGTGCCAGCAGCTTAGCGGGGATTAACTATGGCTACACCTTC. The V call is TRBV11-2, the J call TRBJ1-2, with D unresolved. The V gene lost 1 base and the J gene lost 1 base, with 7 bases spanning the gap. Germline values: CDR1 SGHAT, CDR2 FQNNGV. The CDR3 has 14 residues.

The chain has TRBV6-1 and TRBJ2-7, with 8 bases lining up with TRBD2. This CDR3 has 14 residues. Trimming took 3 bases from V and 2 from J; bases not matched to a gene: 3. The germline gives CDR1 MNHNS, CDR2 SASEGT. CDR3 residues: CASSDAGGPYEQYF. The CDR3 DNA is TGTGCCAGCAGTGACGCGGGGGGTCCCTACGAGCAGTACTTC.

This chain uses TRBV7-2 with TRBJ2-2, with 9 bases matching TRBD1. This CDR3 is built from 16 residues. Germline assignment: CDR1 SGHTA and CDR2 FQGNSA. J was trimmed by 5 bases and V by 5 bases; bases with no gene match: 9. The CDR3 is CASSLRTGVWTGELFF. DNA for the CDR3: TGTGCCAGCAGCCTCCGGACAGGGGTGTGGACCGGGGAGCTGTTTTTT.

The rearrangement links TRBV19 to TRBJ2-2; 11 nucleotides line up with TRBD1. The CDR3 has 13 amino acids. With V trimmed by 11 bases and J by 4 bases, 3 bases remained unmatched. Germline values: CDR1 LNHDA, CDR2 SQIVND (reference sequence). In DNA, the CDR3 is TGTGCCGGACAGGGGGCGGCCACCGGGGAGCTGTTTTTT. Its translation is CAGQGAATGELFF.

The chain uses TRBV19 and TRBJ2-2; D gene unclear. This CDR3 comprises 15 residues. The V gene's germline CDR1 is LNHDA and CDR2 SQIVND (reference sequence). Trimming shortened V by 3 bases and J by 3 bases, and 11 bases separated the two germline ends. CDR3 amino acids: CASSILDTYTGELFF. The CDR3 DNA is TGTGCCAGTAGTATCCTCGACACTTACACCGGGGAGCTGTTTTTT.

This clone was seen a single time. The chain combines TRBV28 with TRBJ2-1; the match to TRBD1 covers 10 bases. This CDR3 is 17 amino acids long. V lost 4 bases and J lost 4; bases outside the gene matches: 10. CDR1 is MDHEN and CDR2 is SYDVKM in the germline V gene. Here the CDR3 DNA reads TGTGCCAGCAGTTCGGCGGGGCCGGGACAGGGGTACAATGAGCAGTTCTTC. Translation gives CASSSAGPGQGYNEQFF.

The rearrangement joins TRBV30 to TRBJ1-6, with D maybe TRBD1 (5 bases). The CDR3 sequence is 13 residues long. Germline CDR1 is GTSNPN and CDR2 is SVGIG (reference sequence). V dropped 4 bases and J dropped 10 bases, with 14 bases sitting between them. The CDR3 protein is CAWMGDLVSPLHF. The CDR3 bases are TGTGCCTGGATGGGGGACTTGGTGTCACCCCTCCACTTT.

The chain joins TRBV7-2 to TRBJ2-1, with D tentatively TRBD1 (6 bases). The CDR3 covers 13 residues. CDR1 SGHTA and CDR2 FQGNSA come from the germline V gene. V was pared by 5 bases and J by 8 bases, with 13 bases between. The CDR3 DNA follows: TGTGCCAGCAGCCGTCCACAGGGTTATGAGCAGTTCTTC. Translated, it gives CASSRPQGYEQFF.

V gene TRBV29-1 combines with J gene TRBJ2-2, with TRBD1 identical over 9 bases. The CDR3 is made up of 14 amino acids. V lost 7 bases and J lost 3; bases outside the gene matches: 6. Germline V CDR1 and CDR2: SQVTM, ANQGSEA. The CDR3 region has the DNA TGCAGCGCCCGGGACAGGGAGCACACCGGGGAGCTGTTTTTT. It translates to CSARDREHTGELFF.

DNA for the CDR3: TGCGCCAGCAGCCAAGAGCCGGGAGCTGGGTACGAGCAGTACTTC. Its protein is CASSQEPGAGYEQYF. The chain employs TRBV4-3 and TRBJ2-7; a weak D match, TRBD2 (6 bases). There are 15 residues in the CDR3. Trimming removed 0 bases from V and 4 bases from J, with 13 bases in between. Per the germline V gene, CDR1 is LGHNA and CDR2 is YSLEER.

The chain carries TRBV6-4 and TRBJ1-5, with D possibly matching TRBD1 (5 bases). The CDR3 is 15 residues long. The V end was cut by 3 bases, the J end by 5 bases, with 14 bases between. Germline V gives CDR1 MRHNA, CDR2 SNTAGT. CDR3 in DNA: TGTGCCAGCAGTGAGGCTGGAGGGGAGTATCAGCCCCAGCATTTT. Protein product: CASSEAGGEYQPQHF.

The V call is TRBV5-4, the J call TRBJ2-1; 11 nucleotides agree with TRBD1. The CDR3 covers 19 residues. V shed 4 bases, J shed 0 bases, and the junction held 12 bases outside the gene matches. CDR1 and CDR2 (germline): SGHNT, YYREEE (reference sequence). CDR3 residues: CASSLGQGGPRSSYNEQFF. CDR3 DNA: TGTGCCAGCAGCCTGGGACAGGGGGGCCCCCGAAGCTCCTACAATGAGCAGTTCTTC.

V usage is TRBV5-1 and J usage is TRBJ1-4; D is perhaps TRBD1 (6 bases). Germline CDR1 is SGHRS and CDR2 is YFSETQ. V lost 2 bases and J 11 bases, leaving 19 bases between the germline ends. The CDR3 is 15 amino acids. DNA for the CDR3: TGCGCCAGCAGCTTAATTGAAGGGGCGCAGGGGAAACTGTTTTTT. It encodes CASSLIEGAQGKLFF.

The table lists this clone with a few counts. The chain has TRBV6-1 and TRBJ2-7; no definite D call. This CDR3 region has 14 residues. Germline V CDR1 and CDR2: MNHNS, SASEGT. Trimming shortened V by 2 bases and J by 7 bases, and 15 bases separated the two germline ends. CDR3 residues: CASSENSGLPEQYF. In DNA, the CDR3 is TGTGCCAGCAGTGAAAACAGTGGGCTCCCGGAGCAGTACTTC.

This clone was seen a few times. This rearrangement joins TRBV9 to TRBJ2-1; tentative D call: TRBD2 (6 bases). The CDR3 loop spans 17 amino acids. Trimming stripped 0 bases from V and 0 bases from J, with 13 bases between. The germline V gene encodes CDR1 SGDLS and CDR2 YYNGEE. DNA of the CDR3: TGTGCCAGCAGCGTAGAGGGGACTTCAAGCTCCTACAATGAGCAGTTCTTC. It encodes CASSVEGTSSSYNEQFF.

This sequence joins TRBV5-1 and TRBJ1-2, with 9 bases lining up with TRBD1. The germline V gene has CDR1 SGHRS and CDR2 YFSETQ. This CDR3 has 14 residues. V was pared by 3 bases and J by 4 bases, with 4 bases of the junction left unmatched. DNA for the CDR3: TGCGCCAGCAGCTCGGACAGGGGTATCTATGGCTACACCTTC. Protein: CASSSDRGIYGYTF.

The CDR3 nucleotides read TGTGCCAGCAGTCGCCACGGGGGAGGGGCTTTCTACGAGCAGTACTTC. It yields the protein CASSRHGGGAFYEQYF. J is TRBJ2-7 and V is TRBV7-9, with 7 nucleotides matching TRBD2. Germline V CDR1 and CDR2: SEHNR, FQNEAQ (reference sequence). The CDR3 has 16 amino acids. V lost 6 bases to trimming and J lost 3 bases; unmatched junction nucleotides: 14. The full variable domain, in which reference TRBV7-9 and TRBJ2-7 provide the parts outside the CDR3, is DTGVSQNPRHKITKRGQNVTFRCDPISEHNRLYWYRQTLGQGPEFLTYFQNEAQLEKSRLLSDRFSAERPKGSFSTLEIQRTEQGDSAMYLCASSRHGGGAFYEQYFGPGTRLTVT.

The V call is TRBV10-2, the J call TRBJ2-7; 8 bases align to TRBD2. The germline V gene has CDR1 WSHSY and CDR2 SAAADI. This CDR3 has 16 amino acids. V lost 7 bases to trimming and J lost 2 bases; unmatched junction nucleotides: 13. CDR3 DNA sequence: TGCGCCAGCACTAAAACGGGGGGGCAGGGGACCTACGAGCAGTACTTC. Its translation: CASTKTGGQGTYEQYF.

J is TRBJ2-7 and V is TRBV6-5, with a weak D call TRBD2 (6 bases). The CDR3 contains 14 residues. V shed 0 bases and J shed 3 bases, with 9 bases lying between them. Germline loops: CDR1 MNHEY, CDR2 SVGAGI. The CDR3 sequence: CASSYSAGIYEQYF. The CDR3 nucleotides read TGTGCCAGCAGTTACTCGGCGGGGATCTACGAGCAGTACTTC.

This clone was recorded once. V is TRBV5-1 and J is TRBJ2-3; 7 bases fit TRBD1. J lost 4 bases, V lost 4 bases, and 6 bases had no gene match. CDR1 SGHRS and CDR2 YFSETQ come from the germline V gene. The CDR3 sequence is 14 residues long. In nucleotides, the CDR3 is TGCGCCAGCAGCGGGGGACAGAGACCAGATACGCAGTATTTT. Encoded protein: CASSGGQRPDTQYF.

This clone was counted between two and nine times. This rearrangement joins TRBV6-5 to TRBJ2-5; 8 nucleotides agree with TRBD1. CDR1 MNHEY and CDR2 SVGAGI come from the germline V gene. This CDR3 comprises 15 residues. J was trimmed by 1 base and V by 6 bases; bases with no gene match: 7. This chain's CDR3 is CASSPTGGVQETQYF. As DNA, the CDR3 is TGTGCCAGCAGCCCTACAGGGGGTGTCCAAGAGACCCAGTACTTC.